The source of this TCR beta chain is a study of blood T cells in healthy people across ages. Next came a second PCR, run for about 7 to 12 cycles, which used a sample-barcoded 5' primer along with a J-beta primer mix. TCRdb re-called the 5' RACE reads through MiXCR, storing one row per CDR3 protein. The profile shows some 640,000 distinct CDR3 sequences, approximately 49% of them singletons. CDR3 length: 14 residues. V gave up 7 bases and J gave up 0 bases, with 15 bases separating them. Germline V gene sequence: CDR1 DFQATT, CDR2 SNEGSKA (reference sequence). Isolation of PBMCs gave at least 6.5 million cells per sample.

What was sequenced was blood. This TCR was recovered from a woman aged 55-70 years in good health. The V gene is TRBV20-1, the J gene TRBJ2-5; D remains ambiguous. This CDR3 reads CSVNLGTYQETQYF. CDR3 DNA sequence: TGCAGTGTCAATCTGGGCACTTACCAAGAGACCCAGTACTTC.